Only one count was recorded for the clone carrying this T cell receptor (beta chain). Its antigen is not identified. Profiled with immunoSEQ multiplex PCR; TCRdb holds only in-frame clones, not every one. In the table there are roughly 190,000 clones, more than 85% of which are singletons. This record comes from a study of T cell responses to AZD1222 COVID-19 vaccine. V shed 3 bases and J 4 bases; nucleotides not matched to a gene: 5. The CDR3 sequence is 15 residues long. CDR1 and CDR2 from the germline V gene are MGHRA and YSYEKL. Findings and limits, study-wide: Clonal diversity was possibly underestimated, and white British individuals and females predominated among donors. The study reported that nearly half of spike-specific TCRs target unmutated variant regions.

Sequencing was performed on peripheral blood, taken 28 days after the second AZD1222 dose. The sequence was collected from an adult who received the AZD1222 COVID-19 vaccine. The chain combines TRBV4-1 with TRBJ2-3, with 9 bases fitting TRBD1. CDR3 bases: TGCGCCAGCAGCCAGCACGGGACAGGGCCAGATACGCAGTATTTT. Protein product: CASSQHGTGPDTQYF.